The source of this T cell receptor beta chain is a study of blood T cells in healthy people across ages. The CDR3 length is 15 residues. Germline CDR1 and CDR2: MGHDK and SYGVNS. V shed 10 bases and J 4 bases; nucleotides not matched to a gene: 11. A second PCR of roughly 7 to 11 cycles used a sample-barcoded 5' primer and a J-beta primer mix. TCRdb reanalysed the 5' RACE reads using MiXCR and keeps one entry per CDR3 protein. The sample has over 550,000 distinct CDR3 sequences; about 30% are singletons. This clonotype showed up many times. The source of this sequence is a woman older than 75 in good health. This rearrangement joins TRBV25-1 to TRBJ2-3, with TRBD1 matching over 10 bases. Material for sequencing was blood. The CDR3 DNA follows: TGTGCCACCAATCTGGGACAGGGGAATCCAGATACGCAGTATTTT. Its protein is CATNLGQGNPDTQYF.